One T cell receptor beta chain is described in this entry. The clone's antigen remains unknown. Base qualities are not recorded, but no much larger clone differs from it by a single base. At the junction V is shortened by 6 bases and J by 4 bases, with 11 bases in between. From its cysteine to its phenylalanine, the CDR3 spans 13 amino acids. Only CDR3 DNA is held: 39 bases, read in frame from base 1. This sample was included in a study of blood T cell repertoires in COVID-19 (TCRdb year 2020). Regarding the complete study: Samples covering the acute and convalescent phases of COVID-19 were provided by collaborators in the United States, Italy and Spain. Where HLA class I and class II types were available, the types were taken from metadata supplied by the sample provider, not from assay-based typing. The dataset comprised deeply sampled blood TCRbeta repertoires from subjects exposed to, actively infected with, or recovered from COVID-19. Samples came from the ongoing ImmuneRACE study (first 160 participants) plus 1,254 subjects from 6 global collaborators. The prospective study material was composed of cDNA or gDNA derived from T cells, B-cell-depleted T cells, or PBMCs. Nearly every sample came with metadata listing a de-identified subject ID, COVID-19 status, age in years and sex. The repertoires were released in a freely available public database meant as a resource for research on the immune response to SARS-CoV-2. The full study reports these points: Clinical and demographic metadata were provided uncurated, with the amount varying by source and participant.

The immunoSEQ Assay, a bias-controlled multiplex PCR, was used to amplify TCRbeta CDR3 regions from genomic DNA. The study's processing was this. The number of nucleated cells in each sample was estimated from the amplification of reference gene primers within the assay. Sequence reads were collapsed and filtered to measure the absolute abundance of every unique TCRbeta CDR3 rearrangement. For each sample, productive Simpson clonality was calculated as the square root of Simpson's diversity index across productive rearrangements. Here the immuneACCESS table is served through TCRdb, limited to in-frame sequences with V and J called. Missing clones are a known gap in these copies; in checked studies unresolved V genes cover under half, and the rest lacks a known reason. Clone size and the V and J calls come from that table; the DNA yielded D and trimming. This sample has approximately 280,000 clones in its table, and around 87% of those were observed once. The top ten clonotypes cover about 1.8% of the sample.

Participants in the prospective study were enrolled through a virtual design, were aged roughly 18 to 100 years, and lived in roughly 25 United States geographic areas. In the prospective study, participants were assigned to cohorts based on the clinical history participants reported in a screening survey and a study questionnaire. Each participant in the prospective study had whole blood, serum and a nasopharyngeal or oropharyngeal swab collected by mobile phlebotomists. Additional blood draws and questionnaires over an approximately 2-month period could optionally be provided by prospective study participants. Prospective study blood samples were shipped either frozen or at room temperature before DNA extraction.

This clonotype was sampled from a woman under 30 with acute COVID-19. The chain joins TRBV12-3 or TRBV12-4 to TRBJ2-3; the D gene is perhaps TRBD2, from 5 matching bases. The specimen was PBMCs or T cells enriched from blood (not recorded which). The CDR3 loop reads CASREALPDTQYF. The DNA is TGTGCCAGCAGGGAGGCCCTTCCAGATACGCAGTATTTT.